Below, 11 T cell receptor beta chains from the same sample are listed, as sequenced in a study of cytomegalovirus exposure and HLA in healthy donors. Use of 60 Vbeta and 13 Jbeta primers characterized the PCR. Produced via immunoSEQ multiplex PCR; TCRdb's table is partial and in-frame only. The sample holds around 170,000 clones, about 80% seen once. Sequenced: PBMCs. These receptors came from a man in his 60s in good health and CMV-seronegative.

This chain links TRBV14 with TRBJ1-4; maybe TRBD1 (5 bases). The V gene's germline CDR1 is SGHDN and CDR2 FVKESK. CDR3 length: 15 residues. The ends were cut back, 1 base at V and 6 bases at J, with 12 bases in the middle. The CDR3 loop reads CASSQGRDFDEKLFF. DNA of the CDR3: TGTGCCAGCAGCCAAGGACGGGACTTTGATGAAAAACTGTTTTTT.

V usage is TRBV2 and J usage is TRBJ1-4; D perhaps matches TRBD1 (6 bases). The CDR3 has 14 amino acids. V lost 6 bases to trimming and J lost 4 bases, with 12 bases between them. The germline gives CDR1 SNHLY, CDR2 FYNNEI. The CDR3 coding sequence is TGTGCCAGCAGGGACAGCGCGTTTAATGAAAAACTGTTTTTT. This translates into CASRDSAFNEKLFF.

The genes are TRBV5-1 and TRBJ2-5, with D maybe TRBD1 (6 bases). Germline values: CDR1 SGHRS, CDR2 YFSETQ. With 6 bases removed from V and 5 bases from J, the gap between germline ends came to 20 bases. This CDR3 contains 15 residues. The CDR3 sequence: CASNLAAGGGETQYF. The CDR3 DNA reads as TGCGCCAGCAACCTCGCAGCTGGGGGCGGGGAGACCCAGTACTTC.

The chain has TRBV7-3 and TRBJ2-3; 8 positions agree with TRBD1. Trimming at V came to 4 bases and at J to 3 bases, leaving 3 bases not matched to a gene. CDR1 and CDR2 from the germline V gene are SGHTA and FQGTGA. CDR3 length equals 14 residues. The CDR3 region is CASSSRGQTDTQYF. The CDR3 DNA follows: TGTGCCAGCAGCTCCAGGGGGCAGACAGATACGCAGTATTTT.

This clone showed up just a few times. V usage is TRBV15 and J usage is TRBJ1-3, with D uncertain. Per the germline V gene, CDR1 is LNHNV and CDR2 is YYDKDF (reference sequence). Trimming took off 0 bases at V and 0 bases at J, with 9 bases between the two ends. The CDR3 loop spans 16 amino acids. This chain's CDR3 is CATSRDIRASGNTIYF. CDR3 sequence (DNA): TGTGCCACCAGCAGAGATATCCGCGCCTCTGGAAACACCATATATTTT.

The CDR3 is CASSPIAGGQYGELFF. For the CDR3, the DNA is TGTGCCAGCAGCCCGATTGCGGGAGGGCAATACGGGGAGCTGTTTTTT. The chain carries TRBV5-4 and TRBJ2-2; the match to TRBD2 covers 9 bases. The CDR3 is 16 amino acids. V lost 4 bases and J lost 7; bases outside the gene matches: 11. Germline CDR1 reads SGHNT; CDR2 reads YYREEE (reference sequence).

V usage is TRBV2 and J usage is TRBJ1-1, with D unresolved. The CDR3 contains 12 residues. Germline CDR1 reads SNHLY; CDR2 reads FYNNEI. Trimming removed 6 bases from V and 0 bases from J, with 5 bases in between. The chain's CDR3 is CASRNMNTEAFF. For the CDR3, the DNA is TGTGCCAGCAGGAACATGAACACTGAAGCTTTCTTT.

This rearrangement joins TRBV25-1 to TRBJ2-1, with D possibly being TRBD2 (6 bases). Trimming removed 4 bases from V and 2 bases from J, with 15 bases in between. The CDR3 consists of 16 residues. The germline V gene has CDR1 MGHDK and CDR2 SYGVNS. The CDR3 coding sequence is TGTGCCAGCAGTGTCCTAGCGCACGGCACCTACAATGAGCAGTTCTTC. Residues: CASSVLAHGTYNEQFF.

CDR3 protein: CASTFSASGGTPQYF. The CDR3 coding sequence is TGTGCCAGCACTTTTAGCGCTAGCGGGGGGACCCCGCAGTACTTC. V usage is TRBV2 and J usage is TRBJ2-7, with 11 bases that match TRBD2. V was pared by 7 bases and J by 9 bases, with 14 bases of the junction left unmatched. CDR1 is SNHLY, CDR2 FYNNEI, per germline. The CDR3 runs to 15 residues. The full variable domain, with the rest looked up from reference TRBV2 and TRBJ2-7, is EPEVTQTPSHQVTQMGQEVILRCVPISNHLYFYWYRQILGQKVEFLVSFYNNEISEKSEIFDDQFSVERPDGSNFTLKIRSTKLEDSAMYFCASTFSASGGTPQYFGPGTRLTVT.

This chain uses TRBV6-4 with TRBJ1-1; a possible D gene is TRBD1 (5 bases). With 6 bases removed from V and 3 bases from J, the gap between germline ends came to 11 bases. The CDR3 sequence is 13 residues long. Germline CDR1 is MRHNA and CDR2 is SNTAGT. The DNA of the CDR3 is TGTGCCAGCAGCAAGGGGCGAGACACTGAAGCTTTCTTT. Translation gives CASSKGRDTEAFF.

The chain couples TRBV5-1 to TRBJ2-7; 10 positions match TRBD2. Germline V gene sequence: CDR1 SGHRS, CDR2 YFSETQ. There are 14 residues in the CDR3. The V segment lost 5 bases and the J segment 0 bases; nucleotides outside the gene matches: 2. CDR3 bases: TGCGCCAGCAGTAGCGGGGGGTACTCCTACGAGCAGTACTTC. Its translation: CASSSGGYSYEQYF.